This T cell receptor beta chain stems from a study of PD-1 blockade in mismatch repair-deficient tumors. Overall study: Patients had over ten mismatch repair-deficient cancer types and were previously treated and progressing. Whole-study findings and limits: Tumor-resident clones, often absent from pretreatment blood, expanded after pembrolizumab and then contracted.

Germline CDR1 and CDR2: LNHDA and SQIVND (reference sequence). The CDR3 contains 13 residues. V was cut by 3 bases and J by 7 bases, with 10 bases left in between. Every patient had mismatch repair deficiency by PCR or immunohistochemistry. The TCR-sequenced patients were a few responders to pembrolizumab. This clone was observed a handful of times. Its antigen is not identified. Using immunoSEQ multiplex PCR, the repertoire was profiled, and TCRdb retains in-frame clones only, with some absent. Among roughly 50,000 clones listed, about 85% were seen once. The genes are TRBV19 and TRBJ1-5; D is ambiguous. The specimen was peripheral blood, collected roughly 21 weeks after starting pembrolizumab. The sequence came from an adult with mismatch repair-deficient cancer. The CDR3 sequence is CASSMGREQPQHF. CDR3 DNA: TGTGCCAGTAGTATGGGGAGGGAGCAGCCCCAGCATTTT.